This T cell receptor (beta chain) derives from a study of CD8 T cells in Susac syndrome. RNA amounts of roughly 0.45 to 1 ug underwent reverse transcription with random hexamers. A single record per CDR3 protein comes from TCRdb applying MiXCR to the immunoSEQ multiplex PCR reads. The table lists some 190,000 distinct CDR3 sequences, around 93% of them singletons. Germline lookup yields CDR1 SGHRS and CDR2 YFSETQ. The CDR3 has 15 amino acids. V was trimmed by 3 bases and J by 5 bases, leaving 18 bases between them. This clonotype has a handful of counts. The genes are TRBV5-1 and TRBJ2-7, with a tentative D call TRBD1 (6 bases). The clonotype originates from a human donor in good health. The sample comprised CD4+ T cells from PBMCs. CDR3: CASSSGHRGPHEQYF. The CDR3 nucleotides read TGCGCCAGCAGCTCGGGACACCGAGGCCCCCACGAGCAGTACTTC.